Following are 12 T cell receptor beta chains from one sample sequenced in a study of technical replicates of blood from a few donors. Some clones are missing from TCRdb's copy, which holds only in-frame ones; the method was immunoSEQ multiplex PCR. The sample lists some 57,000 clones, around 92% occurring once. The sequencing sample was made of PBMCs. These receptors were taken from a human donor in good health. Some clones in this sample may be carry-over from other donors' samples.

This clone was recorded many times. This chain connects TRBV18 to TRBJ1-5, with a tentative D call TRBD1 (5 bases). V lost 3 bases to trimming and J lost 5 bases, with 14 bases between them. The V gene's germline CDR1 is KGHSH and CDR2 LQKENI. This CDR3 is built from 15 residues. This CDR3 reads CASSPPGGVDQPQHF. As DNA, the CDR3 is TGTGCCAGCTCACCCCCAGGAGGGGTAGATCAGCCCCAGCATTTT.

J is TRBJ2-6 and V is TRBV30; 7 bases align to TRBD1. CDR1 is GTSNPN and CDR2 is SVGIG in the germline V gene (reference sequence). The CDR3 runs 20 residues. Germline trimming cut 4 bases from V and 0 bases from J; bases unmatched to any gene: 18. The CDR3 coding sequence is TGTGCCTGGACCGGCGGGTTAGGTGGGACAGTATACTCTGGGGCCAACGTCCTGACTTTC. This gives the protein CAWTGGLGGTVYSGANVLTF.

V gene TRBV4-1 combines with J gene TRBJ2-6; perhaps TRBD1 as D (6 bases). The CDR3 is 18 residues long. Deletions cut 4 bases from V and 0 bases from J, with 16 bases between. Germline assignment: CDR1 MGHRA and CDR2 YSYEKL. The CDR3 DNA reads as TGCGCCAGCAGCCCCTCCGGACAGATTAGCTCTGGGGCCAACGTCCTGACTTTC. Its translation is CASSPSGQISSGANVLTF.

The chain joins TRBV4-3 to TRBJ2-1; 12 bases agree with TRBD2. The CDR3 has 16 amino acids. V shed 1 base and J 9 bases; nucleotides not matched to a gene: 7. CDR1 is LGHNA and CDR2 is YSLEER in the germline V gene. The CDR3 sequence: CASSQGSTSGRSEQFF. The DNA of the CDR3 is TGCGCCAGCAGCCAAGGTTCTACTAGCGGGAGGTCTGAGCAGTTCTTC.

V usage is TRBV4-2 and J usage is TRBJ2-3; 8 nucleotides line up with TRBD2. The ends lost 3 bases at V and 0 bases at J; junction bases unmatched: 5. The germline V gene has CDR1 LGHNA and CDR2 YNFKEQ. The CDR3 loop spans 16 amino acids. The DNA for the CDR3 is TGTGCCAGCAGCCACCTTTCTAGCGGGAGCACAGATACGCAGTATTTT. It is translated as CASSHLSSGSTDTQYF.

The DNA of the CDR3 is TGTGCCAGCAGCGCGCATGTCGGCACTGAAGCTTTCTTT. Its translation: CASSAHVGTEAFF. The chain combines TRBV7-3 with TRBJ1-1; no definite D call. V was shortened by 5 bases and J by 4 bases, with 11 bases between the two germline ends. This CDR3 is 13 amino acids long. Germline V gene sequence: CDR1 SGHTA, CDR2 FQGTGA.

The gene calls are TRBV2 and TRBJ2-1, with D unresolved. Trimming shortened V by 6 bases and J by 8 bases, and 5 bases separated the two germline ends. The CDR3 runs to 10 residues. Germline V gene lookup returns CDR1 SNHLY and CDR2 FYNNEI. CDR3 loop: CASSEDEQFF. The CDR3 nucleotides are TGTGCCAGCAGCGAGGATGAGCAGTTCTTC.

The chain combines TRBV4-3 with TRBJ2-1, with 10 bases fitting TRBD2. The trim removed 0 bases at V and 4 bases at J, leaving 6 bases unmatched. There are 17 residues in the CDR3. Germline V gene sequence: CDR1 LGHNA, CDR2 YSLEER. The CDR3 is CASSQDRTSGAYNEQFF. CDR3 coding DNA: TGCGCCAGCAGCCAAGATAGAACTAGCGGGGCGTACAATGAGCAGTTCTTC.

The chain combines TRBV7-3 with TRBJ2-1; 7 nucleotides match TRBD1. Germline V lookup: CDR1 SGHTA, CDR2 FQGTGA. Trimming removed 5 bases from V and 6 bases from J; junction bases left unmatched: 4. The CDR3 runs 13 residues. CDR3 DNA sequence: TGTGCCAGCAGCCAGACAGGGTCCAATGAGCAGTTCTTC. Translating it yields CASSQTGSNEQFF.

V is TRBV19 and J is TRBJ1-5; TRBD1 agrees at 10 bases. Per germline, CDR1 LNHDA and CDR2 SQIVND (reference sequence). J gave up 7 bases and V 1 base, and 4 bases lay outside the gene matches. This CDR3 is 15 amino acids long. The CDR3 DNA reads TGTGCCAGTAGTATAGGGGGACAGGGGACCCAGCCCCAGCATTTT. Protein: CASSIGGQGTQPQHF. Full variable domain (remainder filled in from reference TRBV19 and TRBJ1-5): DGGITQSPKYLFRKEGQNVTLSCEQNLNHDAMYWYRQDPGQGLRLIYYSQIVNDFQKGDIAEGYSVSREKKESFPLTVTSAQKNPTAFYLCASSIGGQGTQPQHFGDGTRLSIL.

The chain links TRBV29-1 to TRBJ2-5; 8 bases agree with TRBD1. Germline loops: CDR1 SQVTM, CDR2 ANQGSEA. V lost 6 bases to trimming and J lost 5 bases; unmatched junction nucleotides: 8. This CDR3 is built from 13 residues. CDR3 loop: CSVTGTGWETQYF. The CDR3 nucleotides read TGCAGCGTAACGGGGACAGGCTGGGAGACCCAGTACTTC.

The chain has TRBV7-2 and TRBJ1-1; D is perhaps TRBD1 (5 bases). This CDR3 is built from 12 residues. Germline-derived CDR1 and CDR2 are SGHTA and FQGNSA. The V gene lost 5 bases and the J gene lost 5 bases, with 9 bases spanning the gap. CDR3 amino acids: CASSTRGTEAFF. CDR3 sequence (DNA): TGTGCCAGCAGCACACGGGGGACTGAAGCTTTCTTT. Complete variable domain (other parts from reference TRBV7-2 and TRBJ1-1): GAGVSQSPSNKVTEKGKDVELRCDPISGHTALYWYRQSLGQGLEFLIYFQGNSAPDKSGLPSDRFSAERTGGSVSTLTIQRTQQEDSAVYLCASSTRGTEAFFGQGTRLTVV.